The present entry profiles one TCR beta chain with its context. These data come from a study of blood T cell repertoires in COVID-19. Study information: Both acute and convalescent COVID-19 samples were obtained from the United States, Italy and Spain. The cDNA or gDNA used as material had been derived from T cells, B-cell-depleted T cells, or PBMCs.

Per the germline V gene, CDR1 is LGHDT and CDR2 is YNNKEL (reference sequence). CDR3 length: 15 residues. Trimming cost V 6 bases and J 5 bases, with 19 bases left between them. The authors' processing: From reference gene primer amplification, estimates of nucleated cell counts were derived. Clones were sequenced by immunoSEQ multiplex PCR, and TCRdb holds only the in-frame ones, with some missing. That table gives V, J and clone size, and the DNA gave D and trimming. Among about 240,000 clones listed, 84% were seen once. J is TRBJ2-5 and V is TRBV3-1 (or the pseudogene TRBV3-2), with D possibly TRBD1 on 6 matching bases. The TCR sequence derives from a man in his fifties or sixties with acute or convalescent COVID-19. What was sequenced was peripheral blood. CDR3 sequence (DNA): TGTGCCAGCAGACCCACAACAGGGCTGTTGGAGACCCAGTACTTC. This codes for CASRPTTGLLETQYF.